The table lists the clone carrying this T cell receptor beta chain with a few counts. This record belongs to a study of CD8+ T cells in alopecia areata. Sequencing templates came from extracted RNA that was reverse transcribed into cDNA. Repertoires were generated with immunoSEQ multiplex PCR, while TCRdb's copy carries only in-frame clones and drops some. The profile covers roughly 190,000 clones, with 60% appearing a single time and just over 1% taken by the ten largest. Treatment specified: oral pan-JAK inhibitor, 5-10 mg twice daily. Alopecia areata patients had lesional scalp punch biopsies and peripheral blood taken from them. Sorting separated CD4+ and CD8+ T cells out of PBMCs. CDR1 and CDR2 (germline): SGHAT, FQNNGV. The V end was cut by 4 bases, the J end by 2 bases, with 9 bases between. CDR3 length equals 14 residues.

The source of this sequence is a human donor with alopecia areata. Sequenced here: CD4+ T cells sorted from blood, sampled at week 24, from a patient treated with tofacitinib. V usage is TRBV11-2 and J usage is TRBJ1-5; no definite D call. The CDR3 DNA is TGTGCCAGCAGCTCGGGGATGGGCAATCAGCCCCAGCATTTT. Encoded protein: CASSSGMGNQPQHF.